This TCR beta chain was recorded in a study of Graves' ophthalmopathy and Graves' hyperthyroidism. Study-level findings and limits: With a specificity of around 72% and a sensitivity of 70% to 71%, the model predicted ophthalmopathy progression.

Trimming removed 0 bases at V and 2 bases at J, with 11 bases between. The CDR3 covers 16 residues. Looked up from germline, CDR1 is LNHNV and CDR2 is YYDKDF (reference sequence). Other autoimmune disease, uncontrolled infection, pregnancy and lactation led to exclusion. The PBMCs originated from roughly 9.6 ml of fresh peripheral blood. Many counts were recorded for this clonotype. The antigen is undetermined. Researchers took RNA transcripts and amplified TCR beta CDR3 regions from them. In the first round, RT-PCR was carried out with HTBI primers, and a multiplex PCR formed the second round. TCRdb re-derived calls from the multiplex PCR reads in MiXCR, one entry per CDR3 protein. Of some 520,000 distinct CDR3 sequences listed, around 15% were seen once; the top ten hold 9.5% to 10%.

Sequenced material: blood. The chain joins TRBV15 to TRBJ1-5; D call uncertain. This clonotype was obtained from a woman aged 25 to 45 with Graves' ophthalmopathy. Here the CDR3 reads CATSRDQTRGNQPQHF. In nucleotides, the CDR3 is TGTGCCACCAGCAGAGATCAAACCAGAGGCAATCAGCCCCAGCATTTT.